Listed here are 2 T cell receptor beta chains from one sample, sequenced in a study of patients and donors after allogeneic stem cell transplantation. TCRdb recomputed calls from the RT-PCR reads with MiXCR, one row per CDR3 protein. The table records about a million distinct CDR3 sequences, roughly 18% of them present only once. Material for sequencing was blood, either unsorted or a sorted T cell fraction (not recorded which). Source of these receptors: a human donor who was either an allogeneic HSCT recipient or a stem cell or donor lymphocyte infusion donor (not recorded which). It is not recorded whose cells these are; they may come from a transplant donor.

DNA for the CDR3: TGTGCCAGCAGCTTCTCCGGGACTAGCGCGAATGAGCAGTTCTTC. Translation gives CASSFSGTSANEQFF. The chain links TRBV7-2 to TRBJ2-1; 10 bases fit TRBD2. With 3 bases clipped from V and 7 bases from J, the junction kept 6 bases outside the gene matches. The CDR3 totals 15 residues. Germline CDR1 and CDR2: SGHTA and FQGNSA.

V is TRBV6-1 and J is TRBJ1-6; D remains unclear. The CDR3 sequence is 14 residues long. CDR1 is MNHNS and CDR2 is SASEGT in the germline V gene. Trimming removed 5 bases from V and 7 bases from J, with 12 bases in between. DNA for the CDR3: TGTGCCAGCAGTCGGACGGGGAAAAATTCACCCCTCCACTTT. This sequence encodes CASSRTGKNSPLHF.